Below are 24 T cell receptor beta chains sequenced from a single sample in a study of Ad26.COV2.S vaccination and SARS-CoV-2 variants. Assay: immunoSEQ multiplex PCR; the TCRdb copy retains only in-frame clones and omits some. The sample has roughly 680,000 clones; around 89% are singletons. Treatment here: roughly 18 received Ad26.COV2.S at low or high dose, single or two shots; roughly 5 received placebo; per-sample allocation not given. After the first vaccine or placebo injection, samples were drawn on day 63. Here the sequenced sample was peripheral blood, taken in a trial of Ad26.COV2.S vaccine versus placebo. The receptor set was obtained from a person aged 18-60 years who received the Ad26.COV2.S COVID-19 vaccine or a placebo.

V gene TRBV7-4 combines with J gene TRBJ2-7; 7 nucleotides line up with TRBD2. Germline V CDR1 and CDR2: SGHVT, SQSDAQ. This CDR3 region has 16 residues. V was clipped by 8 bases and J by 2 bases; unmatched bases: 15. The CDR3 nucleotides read TGTGCCAGCCCCCGCAGCGTGGCGGGAGCGACCTACGAGCAGTACTTC. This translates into CASPRSVAGATYEQYF. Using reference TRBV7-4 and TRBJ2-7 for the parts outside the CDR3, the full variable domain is GAGVSQSPRYKVAKRGRDVALRCDSISGHVTLYWYRQTLGQGSEVLTYSQSDAQRDKSGRPSGRFSAERPERSVSTLKIQRTEQGDSAVYLCASPRSVAGATYEQYFGPGTRLTVT.

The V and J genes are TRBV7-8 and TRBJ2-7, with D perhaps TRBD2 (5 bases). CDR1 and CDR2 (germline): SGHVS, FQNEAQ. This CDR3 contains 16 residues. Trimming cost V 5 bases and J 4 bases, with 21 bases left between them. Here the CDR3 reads CASSHDGGFLGYEQYF. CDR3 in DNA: TGTGCCAGCAGCCATGACGGCGGGTTTCTCGGATACGAGCAGTACTTC.

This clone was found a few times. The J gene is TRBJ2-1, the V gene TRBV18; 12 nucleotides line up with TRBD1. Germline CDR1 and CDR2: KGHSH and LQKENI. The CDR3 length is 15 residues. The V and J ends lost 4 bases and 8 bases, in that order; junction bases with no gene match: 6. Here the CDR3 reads CASSLTGQGAHEQFF. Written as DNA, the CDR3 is TGTGCCAGCTCACTCACGGGACAGGGGGCCCATGAGCAGTTCTTC. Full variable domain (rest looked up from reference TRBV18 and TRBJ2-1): NAGVMQNPRHLVRRRGQEARLRCSPMKGHSHVYWYRQLPEEGLKFMVYLQKENIIDESGMPKERFSAEFPKEGPSILRIQQVVRGDSAAYFCASSLTGQGAHEQFFGPGTRLTVL.

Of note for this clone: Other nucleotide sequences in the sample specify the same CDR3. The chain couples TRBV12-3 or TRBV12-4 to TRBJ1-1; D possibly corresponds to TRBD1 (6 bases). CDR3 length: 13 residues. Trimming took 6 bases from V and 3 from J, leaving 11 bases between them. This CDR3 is CASSLRGDTEAFF. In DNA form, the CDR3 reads TGTGCCAGCAGCCTAAGGGGGGACACTGAAGCTTTCTTT.

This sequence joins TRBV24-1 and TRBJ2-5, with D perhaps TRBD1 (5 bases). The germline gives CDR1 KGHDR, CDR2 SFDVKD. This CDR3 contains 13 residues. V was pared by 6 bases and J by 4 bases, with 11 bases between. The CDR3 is CATSQGFLETQYF. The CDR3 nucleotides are TGTGCCACCAGTCAGGGTTTTTTAGAGACCCAGTACTTC.

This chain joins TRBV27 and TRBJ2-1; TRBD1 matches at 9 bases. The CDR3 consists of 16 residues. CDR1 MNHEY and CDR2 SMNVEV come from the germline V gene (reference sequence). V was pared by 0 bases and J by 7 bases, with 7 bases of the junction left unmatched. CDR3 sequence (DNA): TGTGCCAGCAGTTTATCAGAGGACAGGGGAAGGAATGAGCAGTTCTTC. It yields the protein CASSLSEDRGRNEQFF.

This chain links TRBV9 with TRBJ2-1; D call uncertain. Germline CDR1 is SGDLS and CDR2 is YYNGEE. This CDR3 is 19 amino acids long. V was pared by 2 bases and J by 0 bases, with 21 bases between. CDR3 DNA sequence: TGTGCCAGCAGCGTTCCCCTACCCACGCAAGTAAGCTCCTACAATGAGCAGTTCTTC. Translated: CASSVPLPTQVSSYNEQFF. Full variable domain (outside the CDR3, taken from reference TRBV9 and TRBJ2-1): DSGVTQTPKHLITATGQRVTLRCSPRSGDLSVYWYQQSLDQGLQFLIQYYNGEERAKGNILERFSAQQFPDLHSELNLSSLELGDSALYFCASSVPLPTQVSSYNEQFFGPGTRLTVL.

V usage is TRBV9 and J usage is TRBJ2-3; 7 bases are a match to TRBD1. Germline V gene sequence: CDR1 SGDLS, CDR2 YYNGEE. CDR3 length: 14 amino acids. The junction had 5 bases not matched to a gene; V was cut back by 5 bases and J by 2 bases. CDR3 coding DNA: TGTGCCAGCAGTGATGGACAGGCCACAGATACGCAGTATTTT. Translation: CASSDGQATDTQYF.

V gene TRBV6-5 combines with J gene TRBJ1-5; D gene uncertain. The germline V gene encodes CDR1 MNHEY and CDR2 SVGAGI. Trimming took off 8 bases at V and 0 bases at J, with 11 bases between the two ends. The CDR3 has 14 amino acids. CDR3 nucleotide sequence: TGTGCCAGCGCCGAGGCCTATAGCAATCAGCCCCAGCATTTT. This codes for CASAEAYSNQPQHF.

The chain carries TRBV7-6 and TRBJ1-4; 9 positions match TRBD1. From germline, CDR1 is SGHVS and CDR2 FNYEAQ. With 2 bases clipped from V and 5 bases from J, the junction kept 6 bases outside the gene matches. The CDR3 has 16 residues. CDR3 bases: TGTGCCAGCAGCTTAAACCCCGGGACAGGGAATGAAAAACTGTTTTTT. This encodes CASSLNPGTGNEKLFF.

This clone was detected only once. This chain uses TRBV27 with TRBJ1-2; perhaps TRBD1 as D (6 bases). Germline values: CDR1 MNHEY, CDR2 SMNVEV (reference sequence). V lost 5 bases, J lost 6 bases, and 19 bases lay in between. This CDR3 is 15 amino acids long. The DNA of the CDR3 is TGTGCCAGCAGTCCCGACTACAGGGTCGCTGATGGCTACACCTTC. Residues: CASSPDYRVADGYTF.

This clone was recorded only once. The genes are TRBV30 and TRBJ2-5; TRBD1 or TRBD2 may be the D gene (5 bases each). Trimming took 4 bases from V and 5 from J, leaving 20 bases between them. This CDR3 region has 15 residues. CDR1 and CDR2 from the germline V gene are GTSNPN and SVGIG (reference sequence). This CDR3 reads CAWNRVGDAGETQYF. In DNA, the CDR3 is TGTGCCTGGAACCGGGTGGGGGACGCAGGGGAGACCCAGTACTTC. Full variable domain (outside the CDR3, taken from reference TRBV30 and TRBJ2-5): SQTIHQWPATLVQPVGSPLSLECTVEGTSNPNLYWYRQAAGRGLQLLFYSVGIGQISSEVPQNLSASRPQDRQFILSSKKLLLSDSGFYLCAWNRVGDAGETQYFGPGTRLLVL.

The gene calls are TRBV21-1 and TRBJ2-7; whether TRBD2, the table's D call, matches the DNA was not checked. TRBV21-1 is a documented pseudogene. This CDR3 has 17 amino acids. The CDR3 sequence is CASSKGLWASGRYEQYF. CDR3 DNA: TGTGCCAGCAGCAAAGGATTGTGGGCTAGCGGGAGATATGAGCAGTACTTC.

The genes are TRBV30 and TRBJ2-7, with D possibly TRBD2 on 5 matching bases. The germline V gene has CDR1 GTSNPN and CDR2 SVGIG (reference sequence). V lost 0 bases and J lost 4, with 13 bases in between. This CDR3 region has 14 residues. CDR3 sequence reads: CAWSVGRGGYEQYF. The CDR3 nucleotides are TGTGCCTGGAGTGTAGGGCGTGGAGGTTACGAGCAGTACTTC.

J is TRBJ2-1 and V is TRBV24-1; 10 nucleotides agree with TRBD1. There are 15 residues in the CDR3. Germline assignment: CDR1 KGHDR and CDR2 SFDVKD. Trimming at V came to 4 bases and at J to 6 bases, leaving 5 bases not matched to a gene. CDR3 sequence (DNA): TGTGCCACCAGTGACCAAGGGACAGGGGCCAATGAGCAGTTCTTC. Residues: CATSDQGTGANEQFF.

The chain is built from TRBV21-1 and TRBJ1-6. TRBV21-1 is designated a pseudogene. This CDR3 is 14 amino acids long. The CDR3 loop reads CASIRALNPSPLHF. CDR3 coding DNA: TGTGCCAGCATCCGGGCCCTGAATCCTTCACCCCTCCACTTT.

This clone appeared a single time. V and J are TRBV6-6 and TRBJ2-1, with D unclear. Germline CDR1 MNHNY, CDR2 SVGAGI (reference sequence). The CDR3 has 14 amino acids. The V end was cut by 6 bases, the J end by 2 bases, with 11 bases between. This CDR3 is CASSYPETYNEQFF. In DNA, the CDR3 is TGTGCCAGCAGCTACCCGGAGACCTACAATGAGCAGTTCTTC.

CDR3 amino acids: CATSPGLAPTYEQYF. In DNA form, the CDR3 reads TGTGCCACCAGTCCCGGACTAGCGCCTACCTACGAGCAGTACTTC. The rearrangement uses TRBV15 and TRBJ2-7; 9 bases line up with TRBD2. V gave up 6 bases and J gave up 2 bases; unmatched junction bases: 8. Germline assignment: CDR1 LNHNV and CDR2 YYDKDF (reference sequence). The CDR3 length is 15 residues. The entire variable domain, with the rest obtained from reference TRBV15 and TRBJ2-7, is as follows: DAMVIQNPRYQVTQFGKPVTLSCSQTLNHNVMYWYQQKSSQAPKLLFHYYDKDFNNEADTPDNFQSRRPNTSFCFLDIRSPGLGDTAMYLCATSPGLAPTYEQYFGPGTRLTVT.

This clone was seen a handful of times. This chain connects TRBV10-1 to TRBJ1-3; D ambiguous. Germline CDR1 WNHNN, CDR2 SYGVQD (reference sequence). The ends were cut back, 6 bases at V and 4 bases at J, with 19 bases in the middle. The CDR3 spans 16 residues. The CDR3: CASSPAHSGRGNTIYF. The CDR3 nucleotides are TGCGCCAGCAGCCCCGCGCATTCTGGTCGAGGAAACACCATATATTTT.

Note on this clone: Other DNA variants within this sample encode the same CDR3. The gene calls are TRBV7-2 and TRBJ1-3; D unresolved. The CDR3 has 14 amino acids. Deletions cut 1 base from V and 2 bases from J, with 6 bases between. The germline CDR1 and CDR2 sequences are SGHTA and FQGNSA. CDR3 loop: CASSLGGTGNTIYF. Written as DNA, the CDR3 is TGTGCCAGCAGCTTAGGCGGGACTGGAAACACCATATATTTT.

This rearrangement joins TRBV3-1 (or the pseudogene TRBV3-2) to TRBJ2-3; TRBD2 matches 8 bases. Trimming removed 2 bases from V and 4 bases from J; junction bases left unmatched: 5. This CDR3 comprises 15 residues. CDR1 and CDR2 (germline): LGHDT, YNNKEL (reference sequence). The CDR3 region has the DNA TGTGCCAGCAGCCAACAAGCGGGAGTGGCAGATACGCAGTATTTT. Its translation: CASSQQAGVADTQYF.

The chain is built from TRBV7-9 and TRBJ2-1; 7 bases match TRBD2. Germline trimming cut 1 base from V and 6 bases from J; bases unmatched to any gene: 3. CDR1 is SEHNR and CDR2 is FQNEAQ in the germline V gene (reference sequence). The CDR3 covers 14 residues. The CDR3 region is CASSLEWTSNEQFF. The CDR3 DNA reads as TGTGCCAGCAGCTTAGAGTGGACTAGCAATGAGCAGTTCTTC.

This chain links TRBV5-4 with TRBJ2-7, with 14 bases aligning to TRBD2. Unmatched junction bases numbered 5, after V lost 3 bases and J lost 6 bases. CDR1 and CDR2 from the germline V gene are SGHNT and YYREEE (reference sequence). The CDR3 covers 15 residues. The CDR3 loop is CASSSGLAGVGEQYF. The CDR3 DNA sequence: TGTGCCAGCAGCTCGGGACTAGCGGGAGTCGGCGAGCAGTACTTC. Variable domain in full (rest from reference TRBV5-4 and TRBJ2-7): ETGVTQSPTHLIKTRGQQVTLRCSSQSGHNTVSWYQQALGQGPQFIFQYYREEENGRGNFPPRFSGLQFPNYSSELNVNALELDDSALYLCASSSGLAGVGEQYFGPGTRLTVT.

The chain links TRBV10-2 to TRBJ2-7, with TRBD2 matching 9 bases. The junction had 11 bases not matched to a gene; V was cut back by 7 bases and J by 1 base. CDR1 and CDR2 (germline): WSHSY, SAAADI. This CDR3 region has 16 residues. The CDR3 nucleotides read TGCGCCAGCAAGGACCTAGCGGGGTCCCAATCCTACGAGCAGTACTTC. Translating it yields CASKDLAGSQSYEQYF.